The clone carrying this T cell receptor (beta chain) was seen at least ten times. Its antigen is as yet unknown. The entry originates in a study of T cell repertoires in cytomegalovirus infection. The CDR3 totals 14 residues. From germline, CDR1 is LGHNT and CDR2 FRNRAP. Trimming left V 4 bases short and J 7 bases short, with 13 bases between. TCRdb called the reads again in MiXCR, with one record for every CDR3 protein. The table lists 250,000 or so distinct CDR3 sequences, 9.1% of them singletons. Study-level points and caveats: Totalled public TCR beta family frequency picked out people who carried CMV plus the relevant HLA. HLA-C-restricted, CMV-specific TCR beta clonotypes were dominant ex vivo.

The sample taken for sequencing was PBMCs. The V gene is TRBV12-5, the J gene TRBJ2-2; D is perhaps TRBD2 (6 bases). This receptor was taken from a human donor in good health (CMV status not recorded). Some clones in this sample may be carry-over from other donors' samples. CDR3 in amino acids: CASGSGSLGGELFF. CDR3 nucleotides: TGTGCTAGTGGTTCCGGGAGCCTAGGCGGGGAGCTGTTTTTT.